One and the same sample provided the 15 T cell receptor beta chains below, sequenced in a study of tumor-infiltrating lymphocytes in oesophageal squamous cell carcinoma. TCRdb redid the calling of the PCR reads with MiXCR, one entry per CDR3 protein. The sample carries approximately 20,000 distinct CDR3 sequences, under 45% recorded once. The material sequenced was esophageal tumor tissue. These receptor sequences come from a male donor with esophageal squamous cell carcinoma.

As concerns this clonotype: A read error may explain this, as a much larger clone is one base away. The gene calls are TRBV5-1 and TRBJ2-5, with D perhaps TRBD1 (6 bases). The germline gives CDR1 SGHRS, CDR2 YFSETQ. Trimming took 4 bases from V and 5 from J, leaving 12 bases between them. The CDR3 runs 13 residues. CDR3 sequence (DNA): TGCGCCAGCAGCCCAAATACAGGGGAGACCCAGTACTTC. This gives the protein CASSPNTGETQYF.

This clonotype was counted at least ten times. The chain links TRBV6-4 to TRBJ2-3; 8 bases map to TRBD2. Germline lookup yields CDR1 MRHNA and CDR2 SNTAGT. V lost 4 bases and J lost 2; bases outside the gene matches: 2. CDR3 length: 14 residues. The DNA for the CDR3 is TGTGCCAGCAGTGCAGCGGGAGACACAGATACGCAGTATTTT. Its translation is CASSAAGDTDTQYF.

The gene calls are TRBV24-1 and TRBJ2-3; tentatively, D is TRBD1 (7 bases). Trimming pared 9 bases from V and 0 bases from J, leaving 9 bases between. Per germline, CDR1 KGHDR and CDR2 SFDVKD. The CDR3 covers 13 residues. The CDR3 reads CATAGQSTDTQYF. CDR3 nucleotides: TGTGCCACCGCGGGACAGAGCACAGATACGCAGTATTTT.

This clonotype was counted many times. This chain joins TRBV5-1 and TRBJ2-7, with 7 bases aligning to TRBD1. CDR1 is SGHRS, CDR2 YFSETQ, per germline. The CDR3 runs to 14 residues. Trimming at V came to 1 base and at J to 2 bases, leaving 3 bases not matched to a gene. The CDR3 nucleotides read TGCGCCAGCAGCTTGACAGGGGTCACCTACGAGCAGTACTTC. Translating it yields CASSLTGVTYEQYF.

A note on this clonotype: The conserved closing phenylalanine or tryptophan is absent in this CDR3, likely reflecting a read error. No DNA is shown, since the ends of the CDR3 on it are uncertain; the CDR3 is the one TCRdb lists. The chain is built from TRBV4-1 and TRBJ2-7; the DNA was not used to check the table's D call, TRBD1. The CDR3 spans 17 residues, counting both ends. Germline lookup yields CDR1 MGHRA and CDR2 YSYEKL. This CDR3 reads CASSQVPGSYYGYTFGS.

Worth noting for this clonotype: A single base separates this from a much larger clone, so it may be a read error. The CDR3 carries no conserved terminal phenylalanine or tryptophan, so it likely arises from a read error. The chain links TRBV2 to TRBJ1-2, with D possibly matching TRBD1 (6 bases). Trimming cost V 4 bases and J 8 bases, with 20 bases left between them. In germline, CDR1 is SNHLY, CDR2 FYNNEI. CDR3 length: 15 residues. The CDR3 DNA is TGTGCCAGCAGTGCGACGGACAGCCCCTTAATGGGCTACACCTTA. Encoded protein: CASSATDSPLMGYTL.

This chain connects TRBV24-1 to TRBJ2-6, with D unresolved. V was pared by 1 base and J by 18 bases, with 3 bases between. The germline gives CDR1 KGHDR, CDR2 SFDVKD. This CDR3 is built from 9 residues. CDR3 DNA: TGTGCCACCAGTGATTTACGGACTTTC. Protein: CATSDLRTF.

This clonotype has just a few counts. The chain links TRBV7-9 to TRBJ2-3; the D is unclear. The CDR3 runs to 12 residues. The germline V and J ends were trimmed by 5 bases and 3 bases, with 6 bases remaining between them. Germline loops: CDR1 SEHNR, CDR2 FQNEAQ (reference sequence). The DNA of the CDR3 is TGTGCCAGCAGCCAAGTAACAGATACGCAGTATTTT. Its protein is CASSQVTDTQYF.

The CDR3: CASSLVTANTGELFF. The CDR3 region has the DNA TGTGCCAGCAGCTTAGTAACCGCGAACACCGGGGAGCTGTTTTTT. The V and J genes are TRBV7-4 and TRBJ2-3; D is unresolved. The J call may not be correct, given that the DNA end is closer to TRBJ2-2. CDR3 length equals 15 residues. CDR1 and CDR2 from the germline V gene are SGHVT and SQSDAQ.

Regarding this clonotype: A read error is possible here, since a much larger clone lies one base away. CDR3 nucleotide sequence: TGTACCAGCAGCGTCTGGGGGATTTTCTACGAGCAGTACTTC. Amino acid sequence: CTSSVWGIFYEQYF. The chain employs TRBV5-8 and TRBJ2-7, with D possibly being TRBD1 or TRBD2 (5 bases each). CDR1 is SGHTS and CDR2 is YDEGEE in the germline V gene. The CDR3 runs 14 residues.

CDR3 region: CASSRRGRGNTIYF. The CDR3 DNA is TGCGCCAGCAGCAGGAGAGGGAGAGGAAACACCATATATTTT. The J gene is TRBJ1-3, the V gene TRBV5-1, with unresolved D. Germline loops: CDR1 SGHRS, CDR2 YFSETQ. The CDR3 sequence is 14 residues long. V lost 4 bases, J lost 4 bases, and 12 bases lay in between. The whole variable domain, filled in from reference TRBV5-1 and TRBJ1-3, reads KAGVTQTPRYLIKTRGQQVTLSCSPISGHRSVSWYQQTPGQGLQFLFEYFSETQRNKGNFPGRFSGRQFSNSRSEMNVSTLELGDSALYLCASSRRGRGNTIYFGEGSWLTVV.

In its sample, this clonotype was seen many times. The chain joins TRBV2 to TRBJ2-5; tentatively, D is TRBD1 or TRBD2 (6 bases each). Germline V CDR1 and CDR2: SNHLY, FYNNEI. Trimming took 2 bases from V and 11 from J, leaving 18 bases between them. The CDR3 covers 14 residues. The CDR3 loop reads CASSESWGANEQYF. In DNA form, the CDR3 reads TGTGCCAGCAGTGAAAGTTGGGGGGCGAATGAGCAGTACTTC.

Many counts were recorded for this clonotype. The chain recombines TRBV18 with TRBJ2-3, with D possibly being TRBD1 (6 bases). The J call could be wrong; TRBJ2-7 is a better fit for the DNA end. The CDR3 runs 14 residues. The V gene's germline CDR1 is KGHSH and CDR2 LQKENI. CDR3 DNA: TGTGCCAGCTCACCTTTTAGGACAGCGGAGGAGCAGTACTTC. Translating it yields CASSPFRTAEEQYF.

This clonotype was seen at least ten times. The chain couples TRBV24-1 to TRBJ2-1; TRBD1 or TRBD2 may be the D gene (5 bases each). This CDR3 spans 15 amino acids. From germline, CDR1 is KGHDR and CDR2 SFDVKD. V shed 4 bases and J shed 2 bases, with 11 bases lying between them. The CDR3 DNA reads as TGTGCCACCAGTGAGAGGGGCCGAGCCTACAATGAGCAGTTCTTC. This codes for CATSERGRAYNEQFF.

This clonotype came up many times. V gene TRBV19 combines with J gene TRBJ2-1; weak D call: TRBD2 (7 bases). Germline V gene lookup returns CDR1 LNHDA and CDR2 SQIVND (reference sequence). This CDR3 is built from 17 residues. V shed 5 bases and J shed 0 bases, with 17 bases lying between them. CDR3 nucleotides: TGTGCCAGTAGTTTCGCTAACGGGGGGCCCTCCTACAATGAGCAGTTCTTC. Translating it yields CASSFANGGPSYNEQFF. The whole variable domain, remainder taken from reference TRBV19 and TRBJ2-1, is DGGITQSPKYLFRKEGQNVTLSCEQNLNHDAMYWYRQDPGQGLRLIYYSQIVNDFQKGDIAEGYSVSREKKESFPLTVTSAQKNPTAFYLCASSFANGGPSYNEQFFGPGTRLTVL.